The next 7 T cell receptor beta chains were all read from a single sample in a study of blood T cell repertoires in COVID-19. Clones were read by immunoSEQ multiplex PCR, and TCRdb kept only the in-frame ones, dropping some. The table includes hundreds of thousands of clones, approximately 90% detected once. The sequenced material came from peripheral blood. The receptors shown here come from a woman in her twenties or thirties with acute or convalescent COVID-19.

The chain uses TRBV6-1 and TRBJ2-3; 8 nucleotides line up with TRBD1. V trimming: 3 bases; J trimming: 1 base; junction bases outside the gene matches: 3. This CDR3 comprises 15 residues. Germline loops: CDR1 MNHNS, CDR2 SASEGT. The CDR3 here is CASSDGGQGTDTQYF. CDR3 nucleotide sequence: TGTGCCAGCAGTGATGGGGGACAGGGCACAGATACGCAGTATTTT.

The chain carries TRBV2 and TRBJ2-7; D is perhaps TRBD1 (6 bases). The V end lost 4 bases, the J end lost 0 bases, and 10 bases lay between the germline ends. The CDR3 length is 14 residues. Germline V gene data show CDR1 as SNHLY and CDR2 as FYNNEI. The CDR3 bases are TGTGCCAGCAGTGTTAACAGGGACTCCTACGAGCAGTACTTC. Its protein is CASSVNRDSYEQYF. The variable domain in full, completed from reference TRBV2 and TRBJ2-7, reads EPEVTQTPSHQVTQMGQEVILRCVPISNHLYFYWYRQILGQKVEFLVSFYNNEISEKSEIFDDQFSVERPDGSNFTLKIRSTKLEDSAMYFCASSVNRDSYEQYFGPGTRLTVT.

CDR3 in DNA: TGTGCCAGCATGAGCGGGGTACGAACCGGGGAGCTGTTTTTT. Translation: CASMSGVRTGELFF. The chain has TRBV2 and TRBJ2-2; 7 bases map to TRBD2. Germline CDR1 SNHLY, CDR2 FYNNEI. The V segment lost 7 bases and the J segment 5 bases; nucleotides outside the gene matches: 7. The CDR3 has 14 residues.

This sequence joins TRBV2 and TRBJ1-3; 7 bases are shared with TRBD1. V lost 5 bases to trimming and J lost 4 bases; unmatched junction nucleotides: 8. Germline-derived CDR1 and CDR2 are SNHLY and FYNNEI. The CDR3 loop spans 15 amino acids. Here the CDR3 reads CASSPRQGQGNTIYF. In DNA form, the CDR3 reads TGTGCCAGCAGTCCCAGACAGGGTCAAGGAAACACCATATATTTT.

This chain links TRBV27 with TRBJ1-1; D is undetermined. CDR3 length equals 13 residues. V was pared by 2 bases and J by 6 bases, with 10 bases between. Germline V gives CDR1 MNHEY, CDR2 SMNVEV (reference sequence). CDR3 loop: CASSLAVAAEAFF. In DNA, the CDR3 is TGTGCCAGCAGTTTAGCGGTTGCCGCTGAAGCTTTCTTT.

The chain joins TRBV9 to TRBJ2-1; tentatively, D is TRBD2 (5 bases). CDR3 size: 14 residues. Trimming removed 4 bases from V and 5 bases from J, with 13 bases in between. From germline, CDR1 is SGDLS and CDR2 YYNGEE. The DNA of the CDR3 is TGTGCCAGCAGCCCCGTCGGAGGAGACAATGAGCAGTTCTTC. It encodes CASSPVGGDNEQFF.

The V call is TRBV7-3, the J call TRBJ2-1; 7 bases agree with TRBD2. Looked up from germline, CDR1 is SGHTA and CDR2 is FQGTGA. The CDR3 sequence is 17 residues long. V lost 1 base to trimming and J lost 5 bases; unmatched junction nucleotides: 11. CDR3 in amino acids: CASSLRGGTKLNNEQFF. As DNA, the CDR3 is TGTGCCAGCAGCTTAAGGGGAGGGACCAAGCTAAACAATGAGCAGTTCTTC.